This T cell receptor (beta chain) was recorded in a study of graft-versus-host responses after intestinal transplantation. Study details: Each recipient received a multivisceral, liver-intestinal, or isolated intestinal graft. Recipients across the board were started on anti-thymocyte globulin induction, then kept on tacrolimus and steroids for two to four years. Notes on the study in general: Declining HvG levels early post-transplant were linked to peak circulating GvH clone levels. GvH clonotypes were identified within recipient marrow, with a subset emerging first in ileum or blood.

Trimming left V 3 bases short and J 4 bases short, with 12 bases between. CDR1 KGHSH and CDR2 LQKENI come from the germline V gene. This CDR3 region has 14 residues. Using immunoSEQ multiplex PCR, the repertoire was profiled, and TCRdb retains in-frame clones only, with some absent. The repertoire holds some 86,000 clones, with about nine tenths as singletons. This clone was seen just once. The antigen remains undetermined. This TCR derives from a human donor who received an intestinal transplant. The chain combines TRBV18 with TRBJ1-1, with TRBD1 as a possible D gene (5 bases). Sequenced material: unstimulated CD4+ T cells sorted from spleen or lymph node cells, taken before intestinal transplant. CDR3 amino acids: CASSPFYGGTEAFF. The DNA of the CDR3 is TGTGCCAGCTCACCCTTTTACGGGGGCACTGAAGCTTTCTTT.